These T cell receptor beta chains were read from a single sample in a study of blood T cells in healthy people across ages. From the 5' RACE reads, TCRdb called clonotypes with MiXCR, one entry per CDR3 protein. The table shows 1.5 million to 2 million distinct CDR3 sequences, with less than 50% occurring only once. The sample comprised blood. These receptors were collected from a middle-aged woman in good health. Both conserved end residues are trimmed from each CDR3.

cdr3_length	j_call	v_call	cdr3_aa
15	TRBJ2-3	TRBV9	ASSVAPQRARTDTQY
11	TRBJ2-1	TRBV7-9	ASSLGGHVEQF
12	TRBJ2-5	TRBV20-1	SARDPLPSGGQY
14	TRBJ2-1	TRBV15	ATSIFRGVRDDEQF
14	TRBJ1-5	TRBV6-2/TRBV6-3	ASSHLEGVGNQPQH
14	TRBJ2-1	TRBV20-1	SARDGILAGVNEQF
19	TRBJ1-2	TRBV11-2	ASSFRGPVPISSERNYGYT
11	TRBJ1-2	TRBV27	ASSFGLNYGYT
15	TRBJ2-3	TRBV5-1	ASSSGNRDRATDTQY
12	TRBJ2-4	TRBV2	ASRGPGRKNIQY
12	TRBJ1-4	TRBV6-6	ASSSTGKNEKLF
12	TRBJ2-3	TRBV20-1	KLDQDSRVDTQY
11	NA	TRBV6-5	AISYSNEETQY
11	TRBJ2-5	TRBV2	ASGAPVKETQY
16	TRBJ2-3	TRBV7-2	ASSLGPGHIESTDTQY
12	TRBJ2-3	TRBV13	ASKRAGGPDTQY
13	TRBJ2-1	TRBV5-1	ASSLEGGTSNEQF
13	TRBJ2-1	TRBV6-6	ASSYVDGGKPEQF
14	TRBJ2-1	TRBV2	ASSPTGGAVYNEQF
12	TRBJ1-2	TRBV28	ASSLSPRQDGYT
13	NA	TRBV2	ATKRRYGARETQY
14	TRBJ2-3	TRBV7-2	ASSLVRSSSTDTQY
11	TRBJ2-3	TRBV25-1	ASSELVTDTQY
12	TRBJ1-2	TRBV4-2	ASSPEQQSYGYT
14	TRBJ2-5	TRBV4-1	ASSRAPGGSQETQY
13	TRBJ1-2	TRBV20-1	SARPRREAMEGYT
15	TRBJ2-3	TRBV12-3/TRBV12-4	ASSLEGGRGGTDAQY
10	TRBJ1-6	TRBV7-9	ASSLWASPLH
13	TRBJ1-4	TRBV28	ASRPGGAANEKLF
11	TRBJ2-3	TRBV12-5	ASGLDYSDTQY
14	TRBJ2-1	TRBV24-1	ATSDPTGGTYNEQF
8	TRBJ2-3	TRBV29-1	SVDLDTQY
13	TRBJ2-1	TRBV20-1	SARGQRGDYNEQF
11	TRBJ1-1	TRBV10-3	AISEATGVRAF
12	TRBJ2-5	TRBV20-1	SATPATGDETQY
14	TRBJ2-6	TRBV14	ASSPDQPGGANVLT
13	TRBJ2-3	TRBV12-3/TRBV12-4	ASKKSRAGGDTQY
12	TRBJ1-1	TRBV10-2	ASSEDYPNTEAF
17	TRBJ2-3	TRBV9	ASSVGLGLAGGSTDTQY
14	TRBJ1-2	TRBV4-3	ASSSSPGQAFYGYT
14	TRBJ2-1	TRBV27	ASSSKGRGGRNEQF
13	TRBJ2-1	TRBV27	ASRISGSSYNEQF
13	TRBJ2-7	TRBV20-1	SAPRPHRGFYEQY
12	TRBJ2-3	TRBV7-2	ASSYGLAEDTQY
15	NA	TRBV27	ASSFHRLAGDLETQY
14	TRBJ1-6	TRBV10-3	AISESFQGRNSPLH
15	TRBJ2-3	TRBV7-2	ASSSRSGGAVADTQY